The sample holds one count of the clone carrying this T cell receptor (beta chain). The data originate from a study of control samples from healthy donors and cancer patients. Germline CDR1 LNHDA, CDR2 SQIVND (reference sequence). V shed 5 bases and J 3 bases; nucleotides not matched to a gene: 8. This CDR3 comprises 16 residues. Data came from immunoSEQ multiplex PCR; TCRdb stores just in-frame clones and leaves some out. The repertoire holds 160,000 or so clones, with 93% as singletons. The chain is built from TRBV19 and TRBJ2-7; 12 positions agree with TRBD2. Source material: blood. The TCR comes from a man over 45 in good health. The CDR3 DNA sequence: TGTGCCAGTAGTCTCCAGCTGACTAGCGGGGGCTACGAGCAGTACTTC. Protein product: CASSLQLTSGGYEQYF. The full variable domain, completed using reference TRBV19 and TRBJ2-7, is DGGITQSPKYLFRKEGQNVTLSCEQNLNHDAMYWYRQDPGQGLRLIYYSQIVNDFQKGDIAEGYSVSREKKESFPLTVTSAQKNPTAFYLCASSLQLTSGGYEQYFGPGTRLTVT.